This T cell receptor beta chain comes out of a study of T cells after yellow fever vaccination. Across the whole study: With SMART-Seq v4 Ultra Low Input, the fractions containing low cell numbers were prepared. Regarding the study as a whole: The bulk population could contribute abundant contaminating clonotypes to FACS-sorted repertoires.

TCRdb re-derived calls from the 5' RACE reads in MiXCR, one entry per CDR3 protein. The data hold some 70,000 distinct CDR3 sequences, with 5% to 8% observed a single time. Germline V CDR1 and CDR2: SEHNR, FQNEAQ (reference sequence). V lost 5 bases and J lost 2; bases outside the gene matches: 8. CDR3 length equals 15 residues. This clonotype was observed at least ten times. The antigen remains unidentified. The sequencing used CD8+ T cells sorted from PBMCs, collected approximately 40 days after the first yellow fever vaccination. The rearrangement links TRBV7-9 to TRBJ2-7; TRBD2 matches 8 bases. This clonotype was sampled from a man aged 18 to 29 who received the YFV17D yellow fever vaccine. In DNA form, the CDR3 reads TGTGCCAGCAGCACCTTAACAGCGGGGGCCTACGAGCAGTACTTC. This translates into CASSTLTAGAYEQYF.